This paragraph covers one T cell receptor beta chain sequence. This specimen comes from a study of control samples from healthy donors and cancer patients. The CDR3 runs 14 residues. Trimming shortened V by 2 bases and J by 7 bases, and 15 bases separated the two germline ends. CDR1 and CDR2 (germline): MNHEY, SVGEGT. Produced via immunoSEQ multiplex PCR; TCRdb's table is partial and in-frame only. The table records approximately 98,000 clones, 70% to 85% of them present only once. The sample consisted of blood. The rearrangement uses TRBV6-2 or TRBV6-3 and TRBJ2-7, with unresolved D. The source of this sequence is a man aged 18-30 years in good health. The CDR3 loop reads CASSYAVPSPEQYF. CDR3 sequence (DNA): TGTGCCAGCAGTTACGCCGTTCCAAGCCCGGAGCAGTACTTC.